This TCR beta chain was sequenced during a study of control samples from healthy donors and cancer patients. The repertoire was sequenced with immunoSEQ multiplex PCR; TCRdb's copy has only in-frame clones and lacks some. The table records roughly 130,000 clones, approximately 90% of them present only once. This clone was detected only once. Germline CDR1 SGHRS, CDR2 YFSETQ. The CDR3 is made up of 14 amino acids. V was trimmed by 3 bases and J by 5 bases, leaving 14 bases between them. This sequence was found in a man between 18 and 29 years old in good health. V is TRBV5-1 and J is TRBJ1-1; unclear D gene. Sequencing was performed on blood. The CDR3 DNA follows: TGCGCCAGCAGCTCGGCCCTCCCGGGGACTGAAGCTTTCTTT. Its protein is CASSSALPGTEAFF. Filled out from reference TRBV5-1 and TRBJ1-1, the complete variable domain reads KAGVTQTPRYLIKTRGQQVTLSCSPISGHRSVSWYQQTPGQGLQFLFEYFSETQRNKGNFPGRFSGRQFSNSRSEMNVSTLELGDSALYLCASSSALPGTEAFFGQGTRLTVV.